This TCR beta chain was sequenced during a study of shared clonotypes between healthy human individuals. At the level of the study: The cohort comprised a couple of women and a few men. Their ages spanned 18 to 49 years. For every donor, three CD4 naive, three CD4 memory, two CD8 naive and one CD8 memory plates were used. Points from the study as a whole: Naive subsets usually exceeded memory subsets in estimated richness.

Naive CD8 cells lacked CD45RO, underwent positive selection for CCR7 and left out terminally differentiated effector memory CD45RA+ cells. Remarks on this clone: Its antigen is undetermined.

Sequenced by immunoSEQ multiplex PCR; TCRdb stores in-frame clones only, minus some. Of more than 2 million clones detected, approximately 94% appear once; the ten largest clones hold roughly 1%. The germline gives CDR1 MDHEN, CDR2 SYDVKM. CDR3 length: 20 amino acids. The V end was cut by 6 bases, the J end by 2 bases, with 26 bases between. The sample consisted of naive CD8+ T cells sorted from blood. This sequence originates from a young man in good health. The chain has TRBV28 and TRBJ2-6; maybe TRBD2 (6 bases). The CDR3 DNA reads TGTGCCAGCAGCTTCGTCGCGGGGTTAGGTCCCATGCCTGGGGCCAACGTCCTGACTTTC. It specifies CASSFVAGLGPMPGANVLTF.